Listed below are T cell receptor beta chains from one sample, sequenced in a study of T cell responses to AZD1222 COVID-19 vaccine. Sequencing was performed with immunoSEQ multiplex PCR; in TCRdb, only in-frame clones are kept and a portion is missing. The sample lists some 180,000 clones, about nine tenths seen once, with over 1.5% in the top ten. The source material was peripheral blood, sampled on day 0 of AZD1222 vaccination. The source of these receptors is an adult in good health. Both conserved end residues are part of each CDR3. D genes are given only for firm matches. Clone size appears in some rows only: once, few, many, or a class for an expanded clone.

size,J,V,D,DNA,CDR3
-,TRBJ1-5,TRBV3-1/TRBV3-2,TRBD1,TGTGCCAGCAGCCTCCGGGACAGAAAGCCCTATAGCAATCAGCCCCAGCATTTT,CASSLRDRKPYSNQPQHF
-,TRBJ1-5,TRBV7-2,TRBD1,TGTGCCAGCAGCTTAGCGCGGGGACAGGGCAATCAGCCCCAGCATTTT,CASSLARGQGNQPQHF
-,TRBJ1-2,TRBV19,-,TGTGCCAGTAGGGAGGGTGGCGGCTATGGCTACACCTTC,CASREGGGYGYTF
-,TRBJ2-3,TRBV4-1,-,TGCGCCAGCAGCCAAGCGGGCGGGTTGGCAGATACGCAGTATTTT,CASSQAGGLADTQYF
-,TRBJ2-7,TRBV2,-,TGTGCCAGCAGGGGCCTAACAGGGTCCGAGCAGTACTTC,CASRGLTGSEQYF
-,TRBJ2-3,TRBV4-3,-,TGCGCCAGCAGCCAAGCGCAGGGACGAGATACGCAGTATTTT,CASSQAQGRDTQYF
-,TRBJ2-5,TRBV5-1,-,TGCGCCAGCAATTTGCAGGCAGCCCAAGGGGCCCAGTACTTC,CASNLQAAQGAQYF
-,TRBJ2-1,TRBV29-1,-,TGCAGCGTTGGGGCTCTACTGAGGAATGAGCAGTTCTTC,CSVGALLRNEQFF
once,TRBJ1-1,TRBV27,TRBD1,TGTGCCAGCAGTGAGACAGGGTTAGGTCGAGTTGGCACTGAAGCTTTCTTT,CASSETGLGRVGTEAFF
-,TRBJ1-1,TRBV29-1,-,TGCAGCGTCGCATTTTGGGGGGGCGGCGAAGCTTTCTTT,CSVAFWGGGEAFF
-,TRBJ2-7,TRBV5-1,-,TGCGCCAGCAGCTTGGACCAAAACAGAATCTACGAGCAGTACTTC,CASSLDQNRIYEQYF
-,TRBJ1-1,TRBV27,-,TGTGCCAGCAGTTTAATAGGGGCGGGCACTGAAGCTTTCTTT,CASSLIGAGTEAFF
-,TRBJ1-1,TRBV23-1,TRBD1,TGCGCCAGCAGTCACTCCGGGACAGACAATATGAACACTGAAGCTTTCTTT,CASSHSGTDNMNTEAFF
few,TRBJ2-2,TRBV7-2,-,TGTGCCAGCAGCTTAGGGGGTTTCACCGGGGAGCTGTTTTTT,CASSLGGFTGELFF